These T cell receptor beta chains were read from a single sample in a study of CD8 T cells in ankylosing spondylitis. TCRdb analysed the 5' RACE reads with MiXCR anew, one entry per CDR3 protein. This repertoire shows some 200,000 distinct CDR3 sequences, around 13% found once; its top ten account for 16%. What was sequenced was blood, either unsorted or a sorted T cell fraction (not recorded which). These receptors originate from a male donor with ankylosing spondylitis or in good health (not recorded which). Both conserved end residues are trimmed from each CDR3. The order of the fields is J gene, V gene, clone size, CDR3 protein. Clone size is stated in some rows and not others, as once, few, many or a class when expanded.

j_call: TRBJ2-1
v_call: TRBV10-3
clone_size: NA
cdr3_aa: AISREGNEQF

j_call: TRBJ2-7
v_call: TRBV10-2
clone_size: few
cdr3_aa: ASSSDSHEQY

j_call: TRBJ2-7
v_call: TRBV20-1
clone_size: NA
cdr3_aa: SASNSPSYEQY

j_call: TRBJ2-2
v_call: TRBV20-1
clone_size: NA
cdr3_aa: SANRENTGELF

j_call: TRBJ1-6
v_call: TRBV5-1
clone_size: NA
cdr3_aa: ASSFGGAGGYNSPLH

j_call: TRBJ1-6
v_call: TRBV10-2
clone_size: many
cdr3_aa: ASSGDSVNSPLH

j_call: TRBJ1-2
v_call: TRBV29-1
clone_size: many
cdr3_aa: SVTPPGVNYGYT

j_call: TRBJ2-7
v_call: TRBV27
clone_size: few
cdr3_aa: ASSARQGAYEQY

j_call: TRBJ2-3
v_call: TRBV5-1
clone_size: few
cdr3_aa: ASRVPGQGIEDTQY

j_call: TRBJ2-1
v_call: TRBV20-1
clone_size: NA
cdr3_aa: SAGLAGDYNEQF

j_call: TRBJ1-2
v_call: TRBV9
clone_size: few
cdr3_aa: ASSADRGFYGYT

j_call: TRBJ2-2
v_call: TRBV20-1
clone_size: NA
cdr3_aa: SAQDRVPTGELF

j_call: TRBJ2-7
v_call: TRBV10-1
clone_size: NA
cdr3_aa: ASSEPYKGEQY

j_call: TRBJ2-4
v_call: TRBV6-1
clone_size: few
cdr3_aa: ASRRPAGTGEDIQY

j_call: TRBJ1-1
v_call: TRBV4-1
clone_size: few
cdr3_aa: ASSQGGKVEAF

j_call: TRBJ2-7
v_call: TRBV20-1
clone_size: many
cdr3_aa: SARSGTFYEQY

j_call: TRBJ1-5
v_call: TRBV4-1
clone_size: NA
cdr3_aa: ASSQSWTGGDQPQH

j_call: TRBJ2-7
v_call: TRBV5-1
clone_size: few
cdr3_aa: ASSPAPGQGYEQY

j_call: TRBJ2-1
v_call: TRBV9
clone_size: NA
cdr3_aa: ASSALTVTSYNEQF

j_call: TRBJ2-5
v_call: TRBV20-1
clone_size: NA
cdr3_aa: STPGSGGALETQY

j_call: TRBJ1-3
v_call: TRBV12-3/TRBV12-4
clone_size: few
cdr3_aa: AIGRGAGVNTIY

j_call: TRBJ2-3
v_call: TRBV5-1
clone_size: NA
cdr3_aa: ASSGGLFTDTQY

j_call: TRBJ1-1
v_call: TRBV7-9
clone_size: NA
cdr3_aa: ASSLVQGLVAEAF

j_call: TRBJ2-1
v_call: TRBV25-1
clone_size: few
cdr3_aa: ASRAEGWKYNEQF

j_call: TRBJ1-1
v_call: TRBV5-5
clone_size: NA
cdr3_aa: ASSLEGTTSTEAF

j_call: TRBJ1-2
v_call: TRBV6-5
clone_size: few
cdr3_aa: ASSYFQDSNYGYT

j_call: TRBJ2-7
v_call: TRBV12-3/TRBV12-4
clone_size: many
cdr3_aa: ASSPLGYYEQY

j_call: TRBJ1-5
v_call: TRBV6-5
clone_size: few
cdr3_aa: ASSYAGQSNQPQH

j_call: TRBJ2-3
v_call: TRBV12-3/TRBV12-4
clone_size: few
cdr3_aa: ASSSLAEQYTDTQY

j_call: TRBJ1-1
v_call: TRBV5-4
clone_size: NA
cdr3_aa: ASSLPDTNTEAF

j_call: TRBJ1-1
v_call: TRBV9
clone_size: NA
cdr3_aa: AGQGTEAF

j_call: TRBJ2-3
v_call: TRBV27
clone_size: many
cdr3_aa: ASSTLWDKETDTQY

j_call: TRBJ2-1
v_call: TRBV29-1
clone_size: few
cdr3_aa: SVEGGPSGSSYNEQF

j_call: TRBJ1-1
v_call: TRBV4-1
clone_size: few
cdr3_aa: ASRDLTVNTEAF

j_call: TRBJ1-4
v_call: TRBV20-1
clone_size: few
cdr3_aa: SAGTGLNEKLF

j_call: TRBJ2-5
v_call: TRBV27
clone_size: NA
cdr3_aa: ASSPGSGGQETQY

j_call: TRBJ2-1
v_call: TRBV6-5
clone_size: few
cdr3_aa: ASSPGQEQF

j_call: TRBJ1-1
v_call: TRBV4-1
clone_size: NA
cdr3_aa: ASSQDLWRDTEAF

j_call: TRBJ2-1
v_call: TRBV2
clone_size: NA
cdr3_aa: ATRDRGFDEQF

j_call: TRBJ2-2
v_call: TRBV12-5
clone_size: few
cdr3_aa: ASGSVRQGRAGELF

j_call: TRBJ2-3
v_call: TRBV11-2
clone_size: NA
cdr3_aa: ASSLKLATFTDTQY

j_call: TRBJ2-1
v_call: TRBV9
clone_size: many
cdr3_aa: ASSEDLGGYNEQF

j_call: TRBJ2-1
v_call: TRBV12-3/TRBV12-4
clone_size: few
cdr3_aa: ASSGLGILGAYNEQF

j_call: TRBJ2-7
v_call: TRBV11-2
clone_size: few
cdr3_aa: ASSVVELGGISYEQY

j_call: TRBJ1-2
v_call: TRBV27
clone_size: NA
cdr3_aa: ASSLGRGTGYT

j_call: TRBJ2-1
v_call: TRBV4-1
clone_size: few
cdr3_aa: ASSQEELAGAYNEQF

j_call: TRBJ2-5
v_call: TRBV27
clone_size: NA
cdr3_aa: ASSLTGSQETQY

j_call: TRBJ2-7
v_call: TRBV7-9
clone_size: many
cdr3_aa: ASVDTTYEQY

j_call: TRBJ2-1
v_call: TRBV7-9
clone_size: few
cdr3_aa: ASSPGTSGDSYNEQF

j_call: TRBJ2-7
v_call: TRBV20-1
clone_size: NA
cdr3_aa: SASGWDSYEQY

j_call: TRBJ1-4
v_call: TRBV7-8
clone_size: few
cdr3_aa: ASSPARHEKLF

j_call: TRBJ2-7
v_call: TRBV27
clone_size: few
cdr3_aa: ASSLRGPSSYEQY

j_call: TRBJ2-1
v_call: TRBV4-1
clone_size: many
cdr3_aa: ASSQDMVTGVQANEQF

j_call: TRBJ2-7
v_call: TRBV20-1
clone_size: few
cdr3_aa: SADGGFEQY

j_call: TRBJ2-1
v_call: TRBV7-9
clone_size: NA
cdr3_aa: ASSLGPTPGNEQF

j_call: TRBJ2-6
v_call: TRBV6-1
clone_size: NA
cdr3_aa: ASSETPGGAGANVLT

j_call: TRBJ2-3
v_call: TRBV6-2/TRBV6-3
clone_size: few
cdr3_aa: ASSLGQVADTQY